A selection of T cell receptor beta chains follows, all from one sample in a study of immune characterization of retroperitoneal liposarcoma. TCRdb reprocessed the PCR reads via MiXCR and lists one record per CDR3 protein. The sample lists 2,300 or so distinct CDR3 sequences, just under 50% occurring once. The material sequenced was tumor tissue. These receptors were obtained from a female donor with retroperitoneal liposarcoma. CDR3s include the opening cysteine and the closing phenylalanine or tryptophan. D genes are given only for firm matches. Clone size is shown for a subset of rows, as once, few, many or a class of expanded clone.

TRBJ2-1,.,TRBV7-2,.,TGTGCCAGCAGCTTACATGGGACTCAGCAGTTCTTC,CASSLHGTQQFF
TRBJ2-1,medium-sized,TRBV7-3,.,TGTGCCAGCAGACGAGTACCTGAGCAGTTCTTC,CASRRVPEQFF
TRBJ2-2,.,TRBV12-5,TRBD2,TGTGCTAGTGGTTTCGGGACTAGCGGGACAACCGGGGAGCTGTTTTTT,CASGFGTSGTTGELFF
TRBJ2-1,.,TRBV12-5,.,TGTGCTAGTGGTTTGGTACGTTTAGAGGGAGTCGAAGAGGACAATGAGCAGTTCTTC,CASGLVRLEGVEEDNEQFF
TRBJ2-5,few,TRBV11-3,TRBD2,TGTGCCAGCAGCTTATCTCGTCTAGCGGGAGCGGGAGAGACCCAGTACTTC,CASSLSRLAGAGETQYF
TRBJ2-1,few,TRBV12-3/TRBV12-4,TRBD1,TGTGCCAGCAGTGGACAGGGGATTGGGCCTGTGTTC,CASSGQGIGPVF
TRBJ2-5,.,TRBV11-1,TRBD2,TGTGCCAGCAGCTTAGAACTAGCGGCCCAAGAGACCCAGTACTTC,CASSLELAAQETQYF
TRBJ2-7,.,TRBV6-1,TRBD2,TGTGCCAGCAGTACGGATACTAGCGGGACCTCCTACGAGCAGTACTTC,CASSTDTSGTSYEQYF
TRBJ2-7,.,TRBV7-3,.,TGTGCCAGCAGCCGTGGGGGGAACAATGAGCAGTACTTC,CASSRGGNNEQYF
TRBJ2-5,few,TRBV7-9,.,TGTGCCAGCAGCCCACGAGGGTCTCAAGAGACCCAGTACTTC,CASSPRGSQETQYF
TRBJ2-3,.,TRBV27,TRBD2,TGTGCCAGCAGTGTTACTAGCGGGTGGACAGATACGCAGTATTTT,CASSVTSGWTDTQYF
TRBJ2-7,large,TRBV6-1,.,TGTGCCAGCAGTGAAGCGCCTAGGACATACGAGCAGTACTTC,CASSEAPRTYEQYF
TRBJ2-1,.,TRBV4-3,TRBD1,TGCGCCAGCAGCCAAGTACGACAGGGCAATGAGCAGTTCTTC,CASSQVRQGNEQFF
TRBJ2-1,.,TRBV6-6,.,TGTGCCAGCAGTTACTCGGGGGTCAATGAGCAGTTCTTC,CASSYSGVNEQFF
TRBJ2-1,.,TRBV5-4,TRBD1,TGTGCCAGCAGCCGGGACAGGAGCTCCTACAATGAGCAGTTCTTC,CASSRDRSSYNEQFF
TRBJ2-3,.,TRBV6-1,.,TGTGCCAGCAGTGAAGGGGGCCACTTAGGGGGAGATACGCAGTATTTT,CASSEGGHLGGDTQYF
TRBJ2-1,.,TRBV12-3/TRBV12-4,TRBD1,TGTGCCAGCAAGCGACAGGGCTACAATGAGCAGTTCTTC,CASKRQGYNEQFF
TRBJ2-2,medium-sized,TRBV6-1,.,TGTGCCAGCAGTGAACAGGGGCTAAACACCGGGGAGCTGTTTTTT,CASSEQGLNTGELFF
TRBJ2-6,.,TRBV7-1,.,TGTGCCAGCAGCCGTGGGCTCTCTGGGGCCAACGTCCTGACTTTC,CASSRGLSGANVLTF
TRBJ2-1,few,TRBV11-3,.,TGTGCCAGCAGCTTGCCCGGTACCAATGAGCAGTTCTTC,CASSLPGTNEQFF
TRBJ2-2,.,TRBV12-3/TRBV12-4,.,TGTGCCAGCAGTTTAGGACAGAGGAACACCGGGGAGCTGTTTTTT,CASSLGQRNTGELFF
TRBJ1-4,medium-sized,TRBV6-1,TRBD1,TGTGCCAGCAGTGAAGGGACAGGTGCTGCAACTAATGAAAAACTGTTTTTT,CASSEGTGAATNEKLFF
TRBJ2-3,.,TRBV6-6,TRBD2,TGTGCCAGCAAGGATTCGGGACTAGGCGCAGATACGCAGTATTTT,CASKDSGLGADTQYF
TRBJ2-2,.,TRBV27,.,TGTGCCAGCAGTTTCTGGCTAGGCGGCACCGGGGAGCTGTTTTTT,CASSFWLGGTGELFF
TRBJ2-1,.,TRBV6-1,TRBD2,TGTGCCAGCAGTGATTCTAGCGGGGACTACAATGAGCAGTTCTTC,CASSDSSGDYNEQFF
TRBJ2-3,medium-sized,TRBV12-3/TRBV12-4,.,TGTGCCAGCAGTTATTTTGGGGCCGATACGCAGTATTTT,CASSYFGADTQYF